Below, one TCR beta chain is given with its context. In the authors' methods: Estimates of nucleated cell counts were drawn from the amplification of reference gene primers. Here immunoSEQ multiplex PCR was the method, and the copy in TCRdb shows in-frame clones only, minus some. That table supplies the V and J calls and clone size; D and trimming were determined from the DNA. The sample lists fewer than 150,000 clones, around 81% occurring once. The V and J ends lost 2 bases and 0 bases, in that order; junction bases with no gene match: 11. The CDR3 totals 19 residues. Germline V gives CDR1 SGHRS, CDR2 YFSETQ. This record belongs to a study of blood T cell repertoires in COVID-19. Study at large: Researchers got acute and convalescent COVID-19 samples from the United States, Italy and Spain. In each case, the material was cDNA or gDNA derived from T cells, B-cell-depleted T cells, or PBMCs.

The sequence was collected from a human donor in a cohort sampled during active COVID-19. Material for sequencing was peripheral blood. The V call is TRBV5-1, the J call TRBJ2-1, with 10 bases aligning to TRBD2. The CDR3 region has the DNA TGCGCCAGCAGCTTTGGCCGGTCTAGCGGGGGTATCTCCTACAATGAGCAGTTCTTC. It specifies CASSFGRSSGGISYNEQFF. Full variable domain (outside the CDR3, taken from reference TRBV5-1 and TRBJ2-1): KAGVTQTPRYLIKTRGQQVTLSCSPISGHRSVSWYQQTPGQGLQFLFEYFSETQRNKGNFPGRFSGRQFSNSRSEMNVSTLELGDSALYLCASSFGRSSGGISYNEQFFGPGTRLTVL.